This T cell receptor beta chain stems from a study of T cell changes during pregnancy in multiple sclerosis. CDR1 and CDR2 from the germline V gene are MNHEY and SVGAGI. The CDR3 spans 15 residues. Unmatched junction bases numbered 4, after V lost 6 bases and J lost 2 bases. Produced via immunoSEQ multiplex PCR; TCRdb's table is partial and in-frame only. The table lists about 39,000 clones, less than 90% of them singletons. The chain couples TRBV6-5 to TRBJ1-4, with 9 bases identical to TRBD1. Sequencing used CD4+ T cells from peripheral blood mononuclear cells, obtained before pregnancy. The TCR sequence derives from a female donor with multiple sclerosis, enrolled in a pregnancy study. The CDR3 reads CASRIGQGTNEKLFF. The DNA for the CDR3 is TGTGCCAGCAGGATCGGACAGGGGACTAATGAAAAACTGTTTTTT.